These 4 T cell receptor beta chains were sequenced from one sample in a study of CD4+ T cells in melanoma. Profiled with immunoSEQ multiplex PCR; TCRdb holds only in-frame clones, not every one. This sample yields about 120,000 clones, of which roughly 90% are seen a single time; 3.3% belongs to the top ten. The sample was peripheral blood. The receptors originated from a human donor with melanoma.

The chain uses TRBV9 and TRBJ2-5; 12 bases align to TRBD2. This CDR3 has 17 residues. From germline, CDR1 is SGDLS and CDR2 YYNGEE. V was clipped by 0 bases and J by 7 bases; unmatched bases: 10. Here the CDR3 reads CASSVGGLAGPRGTQYF. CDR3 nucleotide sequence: TGTGCCAGCAGCGTAGGAGGACTAGCGGGGCCCCGGGGGACCCAGTACTTC.

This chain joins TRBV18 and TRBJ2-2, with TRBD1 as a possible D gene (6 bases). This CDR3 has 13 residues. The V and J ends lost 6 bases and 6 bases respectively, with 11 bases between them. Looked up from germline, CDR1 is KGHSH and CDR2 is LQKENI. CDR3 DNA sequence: TGTGCCAGCTCCCTACAGGGAGCCGGGGAGCTGTTTTTT. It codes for CASSLQGAGELFF. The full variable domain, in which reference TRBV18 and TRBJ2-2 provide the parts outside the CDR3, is NAGVMQNPRHLVRRRGQEARLRCSPMKGHSHVYWYRQLPEEGLKFMVYLQKENIIDESGMPKERFSAEFPKEGPSILRIQQVVRGDSAAYFCASSLQGAGELFFGEGSRLTVL.

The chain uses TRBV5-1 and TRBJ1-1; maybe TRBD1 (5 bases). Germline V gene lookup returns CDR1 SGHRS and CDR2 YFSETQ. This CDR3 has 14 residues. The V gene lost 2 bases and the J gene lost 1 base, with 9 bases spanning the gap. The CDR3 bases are TGCGCCAGCAGCTTCGGGACTGCGAACACTGAAGCTTTCTTT. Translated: CASSFGTANTEAFF.

The CDR3 spells CASSLRTGGRYEQYF. CDR3 DNA sequence: TGTGCCAGCAGCTTAAGGACAGGGGGGCGCTACGAGCAGTACTTC. This chain uses TRBV7-3 with TRBJ2-7; 10 bases align to TRBD1. V lost 1 base to trimming and J lost 3 bases; unmatched junction nucleotides: 3. From germline, CDR1 is SGHTA and CDR2 FQGTGA. The CDR3 is made up of 15 amino acids.